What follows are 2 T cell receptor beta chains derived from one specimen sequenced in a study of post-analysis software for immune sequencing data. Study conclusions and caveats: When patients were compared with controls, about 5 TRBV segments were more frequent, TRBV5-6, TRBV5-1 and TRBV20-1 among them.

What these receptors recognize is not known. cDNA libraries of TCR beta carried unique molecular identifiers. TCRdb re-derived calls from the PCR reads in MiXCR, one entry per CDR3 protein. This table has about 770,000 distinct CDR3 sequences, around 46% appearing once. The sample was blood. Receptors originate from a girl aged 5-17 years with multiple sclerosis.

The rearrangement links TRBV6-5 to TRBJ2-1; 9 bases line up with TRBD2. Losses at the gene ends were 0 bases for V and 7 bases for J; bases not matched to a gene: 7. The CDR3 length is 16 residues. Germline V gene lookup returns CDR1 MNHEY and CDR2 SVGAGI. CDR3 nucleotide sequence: TGTGCCAGCAGTTACTCGATTAGCGGGAGTCGGAATGAGCAGTTCTTC. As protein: CASSYSISGSRNEQFF.

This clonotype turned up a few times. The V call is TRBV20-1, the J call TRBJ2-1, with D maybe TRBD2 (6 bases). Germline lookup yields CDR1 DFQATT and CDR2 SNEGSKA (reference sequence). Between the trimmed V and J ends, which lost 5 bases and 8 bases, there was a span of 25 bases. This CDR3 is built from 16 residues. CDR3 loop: CSADGGAGPLRDEQFF. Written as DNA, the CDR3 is TGCAGTGCTGACGGAGGGGCGGGCCCGCTAAGGGATGAGCAGTTCTTC.